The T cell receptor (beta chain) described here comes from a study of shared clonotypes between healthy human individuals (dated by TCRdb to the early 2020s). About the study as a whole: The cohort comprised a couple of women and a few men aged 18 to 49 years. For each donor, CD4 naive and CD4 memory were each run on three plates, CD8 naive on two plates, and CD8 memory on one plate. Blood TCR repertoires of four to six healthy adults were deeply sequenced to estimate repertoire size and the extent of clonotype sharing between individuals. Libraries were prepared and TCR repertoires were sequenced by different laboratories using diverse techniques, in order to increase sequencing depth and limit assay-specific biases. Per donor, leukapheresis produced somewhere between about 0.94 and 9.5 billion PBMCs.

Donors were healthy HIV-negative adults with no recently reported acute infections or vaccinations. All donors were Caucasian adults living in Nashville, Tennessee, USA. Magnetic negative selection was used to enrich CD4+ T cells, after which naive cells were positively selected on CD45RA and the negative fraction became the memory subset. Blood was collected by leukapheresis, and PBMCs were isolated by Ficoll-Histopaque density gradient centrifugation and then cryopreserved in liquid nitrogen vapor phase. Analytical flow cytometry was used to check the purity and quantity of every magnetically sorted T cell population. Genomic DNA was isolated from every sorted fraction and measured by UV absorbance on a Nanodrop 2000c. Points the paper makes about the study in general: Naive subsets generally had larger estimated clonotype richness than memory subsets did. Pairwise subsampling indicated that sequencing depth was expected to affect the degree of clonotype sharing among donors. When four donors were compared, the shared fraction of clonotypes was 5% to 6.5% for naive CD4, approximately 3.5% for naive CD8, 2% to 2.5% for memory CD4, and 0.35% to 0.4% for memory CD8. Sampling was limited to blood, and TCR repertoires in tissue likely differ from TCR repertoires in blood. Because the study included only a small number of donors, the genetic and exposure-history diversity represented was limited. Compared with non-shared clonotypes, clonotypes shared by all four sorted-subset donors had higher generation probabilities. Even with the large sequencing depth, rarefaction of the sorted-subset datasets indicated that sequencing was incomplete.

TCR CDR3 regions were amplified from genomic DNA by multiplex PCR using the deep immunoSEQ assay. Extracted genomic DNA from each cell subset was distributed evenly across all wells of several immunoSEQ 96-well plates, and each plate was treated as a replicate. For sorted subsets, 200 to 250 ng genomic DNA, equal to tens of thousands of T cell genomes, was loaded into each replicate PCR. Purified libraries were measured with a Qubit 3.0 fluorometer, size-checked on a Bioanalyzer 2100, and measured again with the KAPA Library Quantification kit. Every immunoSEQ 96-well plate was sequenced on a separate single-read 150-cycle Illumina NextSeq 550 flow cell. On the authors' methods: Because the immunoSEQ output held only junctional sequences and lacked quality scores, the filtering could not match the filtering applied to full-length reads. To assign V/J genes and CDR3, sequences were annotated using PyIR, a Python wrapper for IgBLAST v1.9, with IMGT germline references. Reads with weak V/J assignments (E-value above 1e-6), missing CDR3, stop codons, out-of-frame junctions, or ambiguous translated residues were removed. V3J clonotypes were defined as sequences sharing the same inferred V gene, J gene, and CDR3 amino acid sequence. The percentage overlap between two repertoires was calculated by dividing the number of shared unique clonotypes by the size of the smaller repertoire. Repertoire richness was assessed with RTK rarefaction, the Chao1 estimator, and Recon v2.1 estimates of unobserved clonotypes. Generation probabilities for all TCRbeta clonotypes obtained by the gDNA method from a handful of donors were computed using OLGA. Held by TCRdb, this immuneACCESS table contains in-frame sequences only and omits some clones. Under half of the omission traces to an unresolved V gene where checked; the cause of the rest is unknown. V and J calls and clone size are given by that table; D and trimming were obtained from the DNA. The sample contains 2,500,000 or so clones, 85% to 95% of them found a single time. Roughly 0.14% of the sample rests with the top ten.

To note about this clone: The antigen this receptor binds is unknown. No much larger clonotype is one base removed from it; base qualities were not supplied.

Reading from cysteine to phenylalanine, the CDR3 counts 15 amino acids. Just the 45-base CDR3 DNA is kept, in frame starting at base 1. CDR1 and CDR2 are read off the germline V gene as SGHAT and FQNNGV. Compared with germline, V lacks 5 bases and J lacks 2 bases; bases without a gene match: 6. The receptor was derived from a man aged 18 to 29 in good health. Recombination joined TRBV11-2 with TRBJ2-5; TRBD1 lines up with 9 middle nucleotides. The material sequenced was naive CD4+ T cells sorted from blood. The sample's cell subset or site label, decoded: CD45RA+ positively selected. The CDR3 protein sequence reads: CASSHRQGVQETQYF. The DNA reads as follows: TGTGCCAGCAGCCACCGACAGGGGGTACAAGAGACCCAGTACTTC.